This T cell receptor beta chain comes out of a study of T cell responses to AZD1222 COVID-19 vaccine. General observations from the study: Only 5 or 6 people who got AZD1222 tested seropositive at baseline. Recipients of two AZD1222 doses showed rising Spike-specific TCR breadth and depth.

Produced via immunoSEQ multiplex PCR; TCRdb's table is partial and in-frame only. Of roughly 170,000 clones detected, 70% to 90% appear once; the ten largest clones hold approximately 0.49%. Worth noting for this clone: Its antigen is not identified.

The J segment lost 6 bases and the V segment lost 1 base, leaving 4 bases of the junction unmatched. The CDR3 is 14 residues long. In germline, CDR1 is SGHVS, CDR2 FNYEAQ. The rearrangement links TRBV7-6 to TRBJ2-7; the match to TRBD2 covers 9 bases. Specimen: peripheral blood, collected on day 0 of AZD1222 vaccination. This receptor was identified in an adult in good health. The CDR3 reads CASSLGGGAREQYF. The CDR3, as DNA: TGTGCCAGCAGCTTAGGCGGGGGGGCCCGCGAGCAGTACTTC.